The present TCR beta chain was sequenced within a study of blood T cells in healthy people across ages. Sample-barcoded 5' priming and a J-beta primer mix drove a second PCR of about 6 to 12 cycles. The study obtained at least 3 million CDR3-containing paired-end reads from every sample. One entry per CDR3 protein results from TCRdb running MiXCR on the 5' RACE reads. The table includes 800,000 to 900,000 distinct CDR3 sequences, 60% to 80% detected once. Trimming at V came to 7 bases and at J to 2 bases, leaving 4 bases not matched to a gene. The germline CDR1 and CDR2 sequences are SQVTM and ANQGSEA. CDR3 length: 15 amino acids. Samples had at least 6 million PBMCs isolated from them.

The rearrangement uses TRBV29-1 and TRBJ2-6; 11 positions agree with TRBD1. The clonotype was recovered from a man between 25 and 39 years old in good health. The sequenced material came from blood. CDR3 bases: TGCAGCGCCCTGGGACAGGGGGCTGGGGCCAACGTCCTGACTTTC. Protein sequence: CSALGQGAGANVLTF. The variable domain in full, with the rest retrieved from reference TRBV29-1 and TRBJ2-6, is SAVISQKPSRDICQRGTSLTIQCQVDSQVTMMFWYRQQPGQSLTLIATANQGSEATYESGFVIDKFPISRPNLTFSTLTVSNMSPEDSSIYLCSALGQGAGANVLTFGAGSRLTVL.